The 8 T cell receptor beta chains presented below share a single source sample, sequenced in a study of blood T cell repertoires in COVID-19. The data were produced by immunoSEQ multiplex PCR, yet TCRdb's version contains in-frame clones alone and is incomplete. This sample has roughly 110,000 clones, with roughly 84% found just once. Material for sequencing was peripheral blood. Every receptor here comes from a human donor in a cohort sampled during active COVID-19.

V gene TRBV14 combines with J gene TRBJ1-2, with D uncertain. The germline V gene encodes CDR1 SGHDN and CDR2 FVKESK. The CDR3 loop spans 13 amino acids. The V end was cut by 1 base, the J end by 4 bases, with 7 bases between. The DNA for the CDR3 is TGTGCCAGCAGCCAAGGCAGATCCTATGGCTACACCTTC. Amino acid sequence: CASSQGRSYGYTF.

This chain links TRBV4-1 with TRBJ1-2, with 7 bases matching TRBD1. Germline CDR1 is MGHRA and CDR2 is YSYEKL. This CDR3 region has 11 residues. Germline trimming cut 5 bases from V and 8 bases from J; bases unmatched to any gene: 2. In nucleotides, the CDR3 is TGCGCCAGCAGCAGGGGGCTAGGCTACACCTTC. It yields the protein CASSRGLGYTF.

The chain is built from TRBV11-2 and TRBJ2-1; D is possibly TRBD2 (6 bases). V gave up 1 base and J gave up 8 bases, with 12 bases separating them. This CDR3 comprises 14 residues. Germline-derived CDR1 and CDR2 are SGHAT and FQNNGV. Here the CDR3 reads CASSLGRIADEQFF. CDR3 DNA: TGTGCCAGCAGCTTAGGAAGGATAGCGGATGAGCAGTTCTTC.

The chain employs TRBV5-4 and TRBJ2-7; TRBD2 agrees at 8 bases. Per germline, CDR1 SGHNT and CDR2 YYREEE (reference sequence). This CDR3 is 15 amino acids long. With V trimmed by 5 bases and J by 2 bases, 9 bases remained unmatched. The chain's CDR3 is CASRRAGASPYEQYV. In DNA form, the CDR3 reads TGTGCCAGCAGAAGAGCGGGAGCCAGCCCCTACGAGCAGTACGTC.

This clone was seen only a few times. The chain links TRBV27 to TRBJ1-5; 9 bases are a match to TRBD1. Germline V CDR1 and CDR2: MNHEY, SMNVEV (reference sequence). J gave up 0 bases and V 3 bases, and 12 bases lay outside the gene matches. CDR3 size: 19 residues. The DNA for the CDR3 is TGTGCCAGCAGTTTGATTGGGGGACAGGGTAGATATAGCAATCAGCCCCAGCATTTT. Translated: CASSLIGGQGRYSNQPQHF.

The V and J genes are TRBV7-2 and TRBJ2-7; 11 nucleotides agree with TRBD2. The CDR3 totals 14 residues. Germline assignment: CDR1 SGHTA and CDR2 FQGNSA. The V segment lost 4 bases and the J segment 8 bases; nucleotides outside the gene matches: 7. The CDR3 DNA follows: TGTGCCAGCAGCTATAGCGGGAGGGCCCAGAAGCAGTACGTC. Translating it yields CASSYSGRAQKQYV.

This chain uses TRBV18 with TRBJ2-2, with unresolved D. Germline V gene data show CDR1 as KGHSH and CDR2 as LQKENI. CDR3 length equals 14 residues. V shed 5 bases and J shed 2 bases, with 9 bases lying between them. The CDR3 sequence: CASSTNLNTGELFF. Written as DNA, the CDR3 is TGTGCCAGCTCAACCAACTTAAACACCGGGGAGCTGTTTTTT.

This clone was seen a handful of times. The chain is built from TRBV4-2 and TRBJ2-2, with 8 nucleotides matching TRBD2. Germline CDR1 LGHNA, CDR2 YNFKEQ. V was pared by 1 base and J by 4 bases, with 8 bases of the junction left unmatched. This CDR3 has 17 residues. The CDR3 spells CASSQASLAGLTGELFF. The CDR3 nucleotides are TGTGCCAGCAGCCAAGCATCCCTAGCGGGTCTCACCGGGGAGCTGTTTTTT.